Following are 25 T cell receptor beta chains from one sample sequenced in a study of OX40 agonist ivuxolimab in advanced cancers. Sequencing was performed with immunoSEQ multiplex PCR; in TCRdb, only in-frame clones are kept and a portion is missing. Of some 77,000 clones in the sample, roughly 87% were seen once. The sample consisted of CD4+ or CD8+ T cells sorted from blood, taken in a trial of the OX40 agonist ivuxolimab. These receptors came from an adult with an advanced solid tumor such as melanoma, head and neck, liver or kidney cancer.

This sequence joins TRBV6-5 and TRBJ1-1; D gene unclear. Trimming removed 2 bases at V and 1 base at J, with 5 bases between. The CDR3 covers 13 residues. From germline, CDR1 is MNHEY and CDR2 SVGAGI. DNA of the CDR3: TGTGCCAGCAGTTACGGCAGGAACACTGAAGCTTTCTTT. It yields the protein CASSYGRNTEAFF.

The chain recombines TRBV12-5 with TRBJ1-2; D uncertain. V shed 3 bases and J shed 1 base, with 3 bases lying between them. The CDR3 contains 12 residues. The germline CDR1 and CDR2 sequences are LGHNT and FRNRAP. CDR3 amino acids: CASGFSNYGYTF. The DNA of the CDR3 is TGTGCTAGTGGTTTCAGTAACTATGGCTACACCTTC.

The chain recombines TRBV6-5 with TRBJ2-5; 10 bases agree with TRBD2. V was pared by 4 bases and J by 7 bases, with 3 bases of the junction left unmatched. CDR1 and CDR2 from the germline V gene are MNHEY and SVGAGI. The CDR3 contains 13 residues. CDR3 DNA sequence: TGTGCCAGCAGTTTCTCTAGCGGGGGGACCCAGTACTTC. It specifies CASSFSSGGTQYF.

The chain carries TRBV6-1 and TRBJ1-2, with TRBD1 matching 9 bases. Germline V gives CDR1 MNHNS, CDR2 SASEGT. The CDR3 is 14 amino acids. Losses at the gene ends were 9 bases for V and 7 bases for J; bases not matched to a gene: 12. CDR3: CASRSGQGSRGYTF. The CDR3 region has the DNA TGTGCCAGTCGTTCGGGACAGGGATCCCGTGGCTACACCTTC.

This clone was found once. The chain carries TRBV2 and TRBJ1-5; the match to TRBD1 covers 8 bases. After removal of 6 bases from V and 8 bases from J, the junction contained 6 bases not matched to a gene. The CDR3 has 13 residues. Germline V CDR1 and CDR2: SNHLY, FYNNEI. CDR3 DNA sequence: TGTGCCAGCAGGACAGGGGAAAAGGAGCCCCAGCATTTT. It translates to CASRTGEKEPQHF.

This chain links TRBV2 with TRBJ1-2, with a tentative D call TRBD1 (5 bases). CDR1 and CDR2 from the germline V gene are SNHLY and FYNNEI. The CDR3 is 15 residues long. Trimming pared 5 bases from V and 4 bases from J, leaving 17 bases between. The CDR3 reads CASSPGTTLGYGYTF. CDR3 nucleotide sequence: TGTGCCAGCAGTCCGGGGACCACTTTAGGCTATGGCTACACCTTC.

This clone was seen a few times. This chain links TRBV19 with TRBJ1-1, with no clear D. Germline CDR1 is LNHDA and CDR2 is SQIVND (reference sequence). There are 14 residues in the CDR3. Trimming removed 5 bases at V and 1 base at J, with 11 bases between. CDR3 sequence: CASSPNTENTEAFF. The CDR3 region has the DNA TGTGCCAGTAGTCCGAATACGGAGAACACTGAAGCTTTCTTT.

V is TRBV4-3 and J is TRBJ1-3; D remains ambiguous. This CDR3 has 15 amino acids. The V and J ends lost 0 bases and 1 base respectively, with 7 bases between them. CDR1 LGHNA and CDR2 YSLEER come from the germline V gene. The CDR3 is CASSQDLDSGNTIYF. The CDR3 nucleotides are TGCGCCAGCAGCCAAGACCTCGATTCTGGAAACACCATATATTTT.

The chain carries TRBV10-3 and TRBJ1-1, with unresolved D. Trimming removed 7 bases from V and 0 bases from J, with 9 bases in between. The CDR3 runs to 13 residues. From germline, CDR1 is ENHRY and CDR2 SYGVKD. CDR3 nucleotide sequence: TGTGCCATCAAAGACGGGGTGAACACTGAAGCTTTCTTT. Translation: CAIKDGVNTEAFF.

This chain connects TRBV2 to TRBJ2-2; D call uncertain. Germline V gives CDR1 SNHLY, CDR2 FYNNEI. The CDR3 spans 14 residues. The V gene lost 7 bases and the J gene lost 8 bases, with 17 bases spanning the gap. As DNA, the CDR3 is TGTGCCAGCAAACCCACCGCTCTCGGGGGGGAGCTGTTTTTT. It yields the protein CASKPTALGGELFF.

V and J are TRBV7-3 and TRBJ2-3; 10 bases are a match to TRBD1. This CDR3 comprises 17 residues. Germline CDR1 SGHTA, CDR2 FQGTGA. The ends lost 2 bases at V and 3 bases at J; junction bases unmatched: 8. CDR3 DNA: TGTGCCAGCAGCTTACAACGACAGGGGGCGAAGACAGATACGCAGTATTTT. This encodes CASSLQRQGAKTDTQYF.

V usage is TRBV6-1 and J usage is TRBJ1-4, with TRBD1 identical over 7 bases. V gave up 6 bases and J gave up 3 bases; unmatched junction bases: 7. Germline V gene lookup returns CDR1 MNHNS and CDR2 SASEGT. The CDR3 has 15 amino acids. This CDR3 reads CASSETGPANEKLFF. DNA of the CDR3: TGTGCCAGCAGCGAGACAGGGCCCGCTAATGAAAAACTGTTTTTT.

The chain links TRBV6-5 to TRBJ1-1; D unresolved. The CDR3 extends over 11 amino acids. Trimming left V 7 bases short and J 9 bases short, with 12 bases between. Looked up from germline, CDR1 is MNHEY and CDR2 is SVGAGI. The CDR3 DNA sequence: TGTGCCAGCAACCTGGGCCCCCAAGCTTTCTTT. This sequence encodes CASNLGPQAFF.

This clone came up a few times. The chain uses TRBV30 and TRBJ1-5; D is perhaps TRBD1 (5 bases). CDR1 and CDR2 from the germline V gene are GTSNPN and SVGIG (reference sequence). Trimming took off 3 bases at V and 2 bases at J, with 17 bases between the two ends. This CDR3 has 16 residues. In DNA, the CDR3 is TGTGCCTGGAGGGACAAGGGCTCAGTGGGCAATCAGCCCCAGCATTTT. It encodes CAWRDKGSVGNQPQHF.

The chain employs TRBV5-8 and TRBJ1-1; no reliable D call. From germline, CDR1 is SGHTS and CDR2 YDEGEE. Trimming cost V 2 bases and J 1 base, with 18 bases left between them. The length of the CDR3 is 17 residues. In nucleotides, the CDR3 is TGTGCCAGCAGCTTTTTTGGGCAGAGAGGAAAGAACACTGAAGCTTTCTTT. It codes for CASSFFGQRGKNTEAFF.

The chain is built from TRBV6-5 and TRBJ1-2; no clear D. V was cut by 4 bases and J by 5 bases, with 11 bases left in between. Germline CDR1 MNHEY, CDR2 SVGAGI. The CDR3 has 13 amino acids. The CDR3 spells CASSLKVGYGYTF. The CDR3 DNA follows: TGTGCCAGCAGTTTGAAGGTCGGGTATGGCTACACCTTC.

The chain carries TRBV29-1 and TRBJ2-1; no definite D call. The germline V gene encodes CDR1 SQVTM and CDR2 ANQGSEA. CDR3 length equals 11 residues. The V end was cut by 7 bases, the J end by 8 bases, with 12 bases between. CDR3 amino acids: CSARTGHEQFF. CDR3 bases: TGCAGCGCGAGGACCGGGCATGAGCAGTTCTTC.

This clone was detected a few times. This chain joins TRBV7-2 and TRBJ2-7, with D hard to call. V dropped 7 bases and J dropped 0 bases, with 16 bases sitting between them. The CDR3 is made up of 15 amino acids. Per the germline V gene, CDR1 is SGHTA and CDR2 is FQGNSA. CDR3 protein: CASTITLGSSYEQYF. CDR3 nucleotides: TGTGCCAGCACCATAACGCTGGGCAGCTCCTACGAGCAGTACTTC. Looking up the rest from reference TRBV7-2 and TRBJ2-7 gives the full variable domain: GAGVSQSPSNKVTEKGKDVELRCDPISGHTALYWYRQSLGQGLEFLIYFQGNSAPDKSGLPSDRFSAERTGGSVSTLTIQRTQQEDSAVYLCASTITLGSSYEQYFGPGTRLTVT.

V is TRBV9 and J is TRBJ1-4; D might be TRBD1 (5 bases). Germline CDR1 and CDR2: SGDLS and YYNGEE. CDR3 size: 15 residues. The V gene lost 1 base and the J gene lost 2 bases, with 9 bases spanning the gap. The CDR3 sequence is CASSVFPGTNEKLFF. The CDR3 region has the DNA TGTGCCAGCAGCGTATTCCCAGGGACTAATGAAAAACTGTTTTTT.

Remarks on this clone: This sample also contains other DNA sequences that code for the same CDR3. This chain connects TRBV5-4 to TRBJ1-4; D is possibly TRBD1 (5 bases). Germline V gene sequence: CDR1 SGHNT, CDR2 YYREEE (reference sequence). Trimming shortened V by 1 base and J by 1 base, and 5 bases separated the two germline ends. This CDR3 comprises 14 residues. DNA for the CDR3: TGTGCCAGCAGCTTGCAGGGAACTAATGAAAAACTGTTTTTT. This codes for CASSLQGTNEKLFF.

This clone was counted once. This sequence joins TRBV28 and TRBJ2-7, with TRBD1 matching 11 bases. The CDR3 contains 15 residues. V lost 5 bases to trimming and J lost 3 bases; unmatched junction nucleotides: 6. The germline gives CDR1 MDHEN, CDR2 SYDVKM. The CDR3 coding sequence is TGTGCCAGCAGTCCTCCGGGACAGGGGGGCTACGAGCAGTACTTC. Its protein is CASSPPGQGGYEQYF.

The CDR3 nucleotides are TGTGCCAGCAGCCGGGAACAGGGGGCTCTCGGGGAGCTGTTTTTT. Amino acid sequence: CASSREQGALGELFF. The chain couples TRBV14 to TRBJ2-2; 9 bases line up with TRBD1. Trimming took 4 bases from V and 7 from J; bases not matched to a gene: 7. Looked up from germline, CDR1 is SGHDN and CDR2 is FVKESK. The CDR3 runs 15 residues.

The chain recombines TRBV19 with TRBJ2-6; D gene unclear. The CDR3 totals 15 residues. Germline CDR1 LNHDA, CDR2 SQIVND (reference sequence). Trimming pared 3 bases from V and 1 base from J, leaving 7 bases between. CDR3 sequence: CASSIGGSGANVLTF. As DNA, the CDR3 is TGTGCCAGTAGTATTGGCGGATCTGGGGCCAACGTCCTGACTTTC.

This clone was seen only a few times. The chain links TRBV11-2 to TRBJ1-2; a weak D match, TRBD1 (5 bases). The CDR3 runs to 13 residues. Trimming pared 1 base from V and 6 bases from J, leaving 9 bases between. Germline CDR1 SGHAT, CDR2 FQNNGV. The chain's CDR3 is CASSLGTMDGYTF. The CDR3 DNA follows: TGTGCCAGCAGCTTAGGGACAATGGATGGCTACACCTTC. Combining the CDR3 with reference TRBV11-2 and TRBJ1-2 gives the whole variable domain EAGVAQSPRYKIIEKRQSVAFWCNPISGHATLYWYQQILGQGPKLLIQFQNNGVVDDSQLPKDRFSAERLKGVDSTLKIQPAKLEDSAVYLCASSLGTMDGYTFGSGTRLTVV.

This clone appeared once. The chain recombines TRBV5-1 with TRBJ1-3; 8 bases agree with TRBD1. This CDR3 contains 18 residues. V lost 1 base to trimming and J lost 2 bases; unmatched junction nucleotides: 11. Germline CDR1 and CDR2: SGHRS and YFSETQ. The CDR3 here is CASSLTPWTGSTGNTIYF. The CDR3 DNA reads TGCGCCAGCAGCTTGACGCCCTGGACAGGGTCGACTGGAAACACCATATATTTT. The full variable domain, rest sourced from reference TRBV5-1 and TRBJ1-3, is KAGVTQTPRYLIKTRGQQVTLSCSPISGHRSVSWYQQTPGQGLQFLFEYFSETQRNKGNFPGRFSGRQFSNSRSEMNVSTLELGDSALYLCASSLTPWTGSTGNTIYFGEGSWLTVV.